The 20 T cell receptor beta chains listed next were all sequenced from one sample in a study of blood T cells in healthy people across ages. Sample-barcoded 5' priming and a J-beta primer mix drove a second PCR of about 6 to 11 cycles. TCRdb processed the 5' RACE reads anew with MiXCR; each CDR3 protein has one entry. The table has about 620,000 distinct CDR3 sequences, under 65% seen once; the top ten hold 13%. The sample comprised blood. Receptors originate from a woman older than 75 in good health.

This clonotype was counted only a few times. This chain connects TRBV7-6 to TRBJ2-7; TRBD2 matches at 7 bases. V gave up 4 bases and J gave up 7 bases; unmatched junction bases: 7. The germline V gene has CDR1 SGHVS and CDR2 FNYEAQ. CDR3 size: 13 residues. Written as DNA, the CDR3 is TGTGCCAGCAGCTCCAGGACTAGTCATGAGCAGTACTTC. The encoded protein is CASSSRTSHEQYF.

The V and J genes are TRBV5-5 and TRBJ1-1; 7 positions match TRBD1. The germline CDR1 and CDR2 sequences are SGHKS and YYEKEE (reference sequence). J lost 6 bases, V lost 5 bases, and 10 bases had no gene match. The CDR3 consists of 14 residues. As DNA, the CDR3 is TGTGCCAGCAGGGGGACAGTCATAATTTCTGAAGCTTTCTTT. It specifies CASRGTVIISEAFF.

This chain joins TRBV20-1 and TRBJ2-7; D is possibly TRBD1 (5 bases). This CDR3 comprises 9 residues. The germline V gene has CDR1 DFQATT and CDR2 SNEGSKA (reference sequence). V shed 6 bases and J shed 5 bases, with 5 bases lying between them. The CDR3 nucleotides are TGCAGTGCGGGGCACGAGCAGTACTTC. Protein sequence: CSAGHEQYF.

This chain uses TRBV9 with TRBJ2-3; 11 bases match TRBD1. The ends lost 2 bases at V and 0 bases at J; junction bases unmatched: 5. Germline loops: CDR1 SGDLS, CDR2 YYNGEE. This CDR3 region has 17 residues. CDR3 protein: CASSVRGTGGSTDTQYF. The DNA of the CDR3 is TGTGCCAGCAGCGTTCGAGGGACAGGGGGAAGCACAGATACGCAGTATTTT. The variable domain in full, with the rest retrieved from reference TRBV9 and TRBJ2-3, is DSGVTQTPKHLITATGQRVTLRCSPRSGDLSVYWYQQSLDQGLQFLIQYYNGEERAKGNILERFSAQQFPDLHSELNLSSLELGDSALYFCASSVRGTGGSTDTQYFGPGTRLTVL.

This clonotype appeared a few times. This CDR3 is CASSPEAARLSTEAFF. CDR3 nucleotide sequence: TGTGCCAGCAGCCCCGAGGCGGCCAGGCTCTCCACTGAAGCTTTCTTT. The chain couples TRBV7-3 to TRBJ1-1; D remains ambiguous. The CDR3 has 16 residues. The V gene's germline CDR1 is SGHTA and CDR2 FQGTGA. Trimming removed 5 bases at V and 4 bases at J, with 20 bases between.

This chain uses TRBV6-7 with TRBJ2-1; the match to TRBD2 covers 14 bases. TRBV6-7 is labeled an ORF, and its function is uncertain. The CDR3 consists of 15 residues. Germline trimming cut 5 bases from V and 8 bases from J; bases unmatched to any gene: 5. The chain's CDR3 is CASSPTSGGAYEQFF. In DNA form, the CDR3 reads TGTGCCAGCAGTCCGACTAGCGGGGGGGCGTATGAGCAGTTCTTC.

The chain is built from TRBV6-2 or TRBV6-3 and TRBJ2-1; 8 bases agree with TRBD1. Germline V gene sequence: CDR1 MNHEY, CDR2 SVGEGT. J gave up 7 bases and V 5 bases, and 7 bases lay outside the gene matches. This CDR3 is 14 amino acids long. CDR3 sequence: CASSRAGDRNEQFF. In DNA form, the CDR3 reads TGTGCCAGCAGTAGAGCAGGGGACAGGAATGAGCAGTTCTTC.

This clonotype has a handful of counts. Here the CDR3 reads CSVDRGALYNEQYF. CDR3 nucleotides: TGCAGCGTTGATAGGGGGGCCCTGTACAATGAGCAGTACTTC. V usage is TRBV29-1 and J usage is TRBJ2-5, with D perhaps assigned TRBD1 or TRBD2 (6 bases each). The CDR3 is 14 amino acids. From germline, CDR1 is SQVTM and CDR2 ANQGSEA. V was pared by 3 bases and J by 11 bases, with 22 bases between.

Regarding this clonotype: Possible read error: a much larger clone is one base away. The V and J genes are TRBV5-1 and TRBJ2-5, with TRBD1 matching over 7 bases. The V gene's germline CDR1 is SGHRS and CDR2 YFSETQ. The CDR3 spans 15 residues. The CDR3 nucleotides read TGCGCCAACAGCTTTTCCGGGACAGTCCAAGAGACCCAGTACTTC. It specifies CANSFSGTVQETQYF.

This clonotype was counted ten times or more. This rearrangement joins TRBV5-1 to TRBJ1-2; D gene uncertain. The CDR3 length is 14 residues. V was pared by 0 bases and J by 0 bases, with 6 bases between. Germline-derived CDR1 and CDR2 are SGHRS and YFSETQ. CDR3 amino acids: CASSLAGTNYGYTF. The DNA for the CDR3 is TGCGCCAGCAGCTTGGCGGGGACTAACTATGGCTACACCTTC.

In its sample, this clonotype was seen many times. The chain carries TRBV27 and TRBJ1-5; D possibly corresponds to TRBD1 (6 bases). Trimming removed 9 bases from V and 1 base from J, with 16 bases in between. The CDR3 spans 15 residues. Germline CDR1 and CDR2: MNHEY and SMNVEV (reference sequence). The chain's CDR3 is CASYYRVRSNQPQHF. The CDR3 bases are TGTGCCAGTTACTACAGGGTAAGAAGCAATCAGCCCCAGCATTTT.

A few counts support this clonotype. A read error may be the cause here, since a much bigger clone is one base away. The chain recombines TRBV7-2 with TRBJ2-3; D is ambiguous. The germline V gene encodes CDR1 SGHTA and CDR2 FQGNSA. V lost 4 bases and J lost 0, with 8 bases in between. The CDR3 has 14 amino acids. CDR3 bases: TGTGCCAGCAGCTCCCGGCCTAGCACAGATACGCAGTATTTT. This translates into CASSSRPSTDTQYF. The full variable domain, in which reference TRBV7-2 and TRBJ2-3 provide the parts outside the CDR3, is GAGVSQSPSNKVTEKGKDVELRCDPISGHTALYWYRQSLGQGLEFLIYFQGNSAPDKSGLPSDRFSAERTGGSVSTLTIQRTQQEDSAVYLCASSSRPSTDTQYFGPGTRLTVL.

The chain has TRBV20-1 and TRBJ1-4; maybe TRBD1 (6 bases). The CDR3 consists of 14 residues. The germline CDR1 and CDR2 sequences are DFQATT and SNEGSKA (reference sequence). Trimming cost V 6 bases and J 8 bases, with 19 bases left between them. The CDR3 nucleotides read TGCAGTGCCCCTAGGGGGACTGTGGAAGAAAAACTGTTTTTT. It codes for CSAPRGTVEEKLFF.

This sequence joins TRBV12-3 or TRBV12-4 and TRBJ2-5; TRBD1 is a possible D gene (6 bases). V was cut by 3 bases and J by 2 bases, with 13 bases left in between. The CDR3 length is 15 residues. The CDR3 nucleotides read TGTGCCAGCAGTTTTCCGGACAGACAGCAAGAGACCCAGTACTTC. Its protein product is CASSFPDRQQETQYF.

About this clonotype itself: One junction end disagrees with the germline gene, perhaps due to a read error. This rearrangement joins TRBV27 to TRBJ2-7; D is possibly TRBD1 (5 bases). CDR3 length equals 16 residues. Germline V lookup: CDR1 MNHEY, CDR2 SMNVEV (reference sequence). CDR3 residues: CANSTRNQGRPYEQYF. DNA of the CDR3: TGTGCCAACAGTACGCGAAACCAGGGTAGGCCTTACGAGCAGTACTTC.

This clonotype has a count of ten or more. The chain is built from TRBV29-1 and TRBJ2-7, with TRBD1 matching over 10 bases. V lost 6 bases, J lost 4 bases, and 6 bases stayed unmatched. The CDR3 spans 13 residues. Germline V lookup: CDR1 SQVTM, CDR2 ANQGSEA. CDR3 loop: CSVGRDRGYEQYF. CDR3 coding DNA: TGCAGCGTGGGCCGGGACAGGGGTTACGAGCAGTACTTC.

About this clonotype itself: A much larger clone sits a single nucleotide away, making a read error possible. This chain joins TRBV12-3 or TRBV12-4 and TRBJ2-6; unclear D gene. V was pared by 6 bases and J by 0 bases, with 9 bases between. The CDR3 is 15 amino acids. CDR3 in amino acids: CASRGRISGANVLTF. For the CDR3, the DNA is TGTGCCAGCAGAGGACGGATCTCTGGGGCCAACGTCCTGACTTTC.

This clonotype appeared once. Here the CDR3 reads CASSWTSGDEQFF. As DNA, the CDR3 is TGTGCCAGCAGCTGGACTAGCGGGGATGAGCAGTTCTTC. The chain employs TRBV12-3 or TRBV12-4 and TRBJ2-1, with 12 bases that match TRBD2. V lost 6 bases and J lost 8; bases outside the gene matches: 2. This CDR3 is built from 13 residues.

This clonotype came up many times. The V call is TRBV7-3, the J call TRBJ2-3, with unresolved D. The CDR3 runs to 14 residues. V lost 2 bases, J lost 4 bases, and 10 bases lay in between. Germline loops: CDR1 SGHTA, CDR2 FQGTGA. CDR3: CASSLLLSPDTQYF. The CDR3, as DNA: TGTGCCAGCAGCTTACTTCTTTCGCCAGATACGCAGTATTTT.

Concerning this clonotype itself: A much larger clone lies one base from this, so it may be a read error. The V and J genes are TRBV30 and TRBJ2-1, with 8 bases that match TRBD2. The CDR3 runs 14 residues. The germline CDR1 and CDR2 sequences are GTSNPN and SVGIG (reference sequence). CDR3 region: CAWIPGLAYNEQFF. The CDR3 nucleotides read TGTGCCTGGATTCCTGGACTAGCCTATAATGAGCAGTTCTTC.